One and the same sample provided the 14 T cell receptor beta chains below, sequenced in a study of blood T cell repertoires in COVID-19. Sequencing was performed with immunoSEQ multiplex PCR; in TCRdb, only in-frame clones are kept and a portion is missing. The sample yields a few hundred thousand clones, roughly nine tenths seen once. Sequencing input: PBMCs or T cells enriched from blood (not recorded which). These receptors were obtained from a woman in her 50s who had been exposed to COVID-19.

The genes are TRBV30 and TRBJ2-3; 8 bases line up with TRBD2. Germline loops: CDR1 GTSNPN, CDR2 SVGIG (reference sequence). Losses at the gene ends were 2 bases for V and 5 bases for J; bases not matched to a gene: 3. This CDR3 is 13 amino acids long. In DNA form, the CDR3 reads TGTGCCTGGAGTTCCCGGGAGGGAGATACGCAGTATTTT. Translation: CAWSSREGDTQYF.

The chain employs TRBV4-2 and TRBJ2-7, with D uncertain. The CDR3 sequence is 13 residues long. V lost 1 base, J lost 1 base, and 5 bases lay in between. The germline V gene has CDR1 LGHNA and CDR2 YNFKEQ. The CDR3 loop is CASSQGSSYEQYF. In DNA form, the CDR3 reads TGTGCCAGCAGCCAAGGGAGTTCCTACGAGCAGTACTTC.

The CDR3 reads CASDRGPPQETQYF. In DNA, the CDR3 is TGTGCCAGCGACAGGGGCCCACCCCAAGAGACCCAGTACTTC. The chain couples TRBV3-1 (or the pseudogene TRBV3-2) to TRBJ2-5; the match to TRBD1 covers 8 bases. The CDR3 totals 14 residues. Germline CDR1 is LGHDT and CDR2 is YNNKEL (reference sequence). The V and J ends lost 8 bases and 1 base, in that order; junction bases with no gene match: 6.

The chain recombines TRBV5-4 with TRBJ2-7; no definite D call. Germline V gene sequence: CDR1 SGHNT, CDR2 YYREEE (reference sequence). CDR3 length: 14 amino acids. V was trimmed by 0 bases and J by 0 bases, leaving 7 bases between them. The CDR3 region has the DNA TGTGCCAGCAGCTTGGAGTCAGACTCCTACGAGCAGTACTTC. Its protein product is CASSLESDSYEQYF.

The chain joins TRBV19 to TRBJ2-1, with 8 bases aligning to TRBD1. CDR3 length: 14 residues. Germline CDR1 LNHDA, CDR2 SQIVND (reference sequence). The ends lost 10 bases at V and 5 bases at J; junction bases unmatched: 10. CDR3 nucleotide sequence: TGTGCCACTATGGACAGGGTATCTGACAATGAGCAGTTCTTC. Translated: CATMDRVSDNEQFF.

The chain combines TRBV24-1 with TRBJ2-3; possibly TRBD1 for D (5 bases). Germline CDR1 and CDR2: KGHDR and SFDVKD. The V and J ends lost 5 bases and 1 base respectively, with 9 bases between them. CDR3 length: 14 amino acids. The chain's CDR3 is CATSGGLGTDTQYF. The CDR3 DNA reads as TGTGCCACCAGTGGGGGCCTTGGCACAGATACGCAGTATTTT.

The chain has TRBV25-1 and TRBJ2-3; D might be TRBD1 (6 bases). Germline V gives CDR1 MGHDK, CDR2 SYGVNS. V lost 0 bases and J lost 4, with 8 bases in between. This CDR3 has 14 amino acids. DNA of the CDR3: TGTGCCAGCAGTGAATATGGGGGCTCAGATACGCAGTATTTT. Protein product: CASSEYGGSDTQYF.

This CDR3 is CASSLGDRQKLFF. The CDR3 bases are TGTGCCAGCAGCTTGGGGGACAGGCAAAAACTGTTTTTT. The chain carries TRBV5-4 and TRBJ1-4, with TRBD1 identical over 8 bases. V was clipped by 0 bases and J by 9 bases; unmatched bases: 1. The CDR3 spans 13 residues. From germline, CDR1 is SGHNT and CDR2 YYREEE (reference sequence).

The DNA for the CDR3 is TGTGCCAGCAGCTGGGGGACAGGGAGCAATCAGCCCCAGCATTTT. Its protein product is CASSWGTGSNQPQHF. This chain joins TRBV11-2 and TRBJ1-5; TRBD1 matches 9 bases. The CDR3 has 15 residues. V dropped 4 bases and J dropped 1; count of bases not matched to a gene: 2. CDR1 SGHAT and CDR2 FQNNGV come from the germline V gene.

The V call is TRBV30, the J call TRBJ1-1; 7 nucleotides match TRBD1. Per germline, CDR1 GTSNPN and CDR2 SVGIG (reference sequence). The CDR3 is 14 amino acids. After removal of 3 bases from V and 4 bases from J, the junction contained 8 bases not matched to a gene. In DNA form, the CDR3 reads TGTGCCTGGAGAGTTGACAGGGTCAGCACTGAAGCTTTCTTT. This codes for CAWRVDRVSTEAFF.

The chain joins TRBV3-1 (or the pseudogene TRBV3-2) to TRBJ2-7; tentative D call: TRBD1 (5 bases). Germline V CDR1 and CDR2: LGHDT, YNNKEL (reference sequence). The CDR3 has 14 residues. The ends were cut back, 0 bases at V and 6 bases at J, with 12 bases in the middle. Written as DNA, the CDR3 is TGTGCCAGCAGCCAAGATCTGGCAGGGCGCGAGCAGTACTTC. Translating it yields CASSQDLAGREQYF.

The chain is built from TRBV5-4 and TRBJ2-7, with TRBD1 identical over 10 bases. The germline CDR1 and CDR2 sequences are SGHNT and YYREEE (reference sequence). The CDR3 runs to 15 residues. The ends lost 3 bases at V and 4 bases at J; junction bases unmatched: 7. The CDR3 nucleotides read TGTGCCAGCAGCTACCGGCCGGACAGGGGGTACGAGCAGTACTTC. Translated: CASSYRPDRGYEQYF.

The V and J genes are TRBV5-8 and TRBJ2-7; 8 nucleotides line up with TRBD2. V trimming: 6 bases; J trimming: 2 bases; junction bases outside the gene matches: 13. The CDR3 runs 16 residues. CDR1 and CDR2 (germline): SGHTS, YDEGEE. The CDR3 spells CASKPRGGPGAYEQYF. The CDR3 DNA follows: TGTGCCAGCAAGCCCCGCGGGGGGCCCGGCGCCTACGAGCAGTACTTC.

The gene calls are TRBV6-5 and TRBJ1-4; D gene unclear. Germline CDR1 reads MNHEY; CDR2 reads SVGAGI. The CDR3 has 14 residues. Trimming left V 6 bases short and J 8 bases short, with 16 bases between. The CDR3 loop is CASRSRGTAEKLFF. The DNA for the CDR3 is TGTGCCAGCAGAAGCCGGGGTACGGCGGAAAAACTGTTTTTT.